This T cell receptor beta chain is drawn from a study of T cell changes during pregnancy in multiple sclerosis. CDR1 and CDR2 from the germline V gene are SGHTS and YDEGEE. The CDR3 contains 17 residues. The ends lost 3 bases at V and 3 bases at J; junction bases unmatched: 15. TCRdb's table, derived via immunoSEQ multiplex PCR, lists solely in-frame clones and lacks some. The data hold approximately 59,000 clones, with 91% observed a single time. The J gene is TRBJ2-7, the V gene TRBV5-8; 7 bases align to TRBD1. The sample in question was peripheral blood, obtained in the third trimester of pregnancy. The sequence was obtained from a female donor in good health, enrolled as a control in a pregnancy study. The CDR3 DNA reads TGTGCCAGCAGCTCCCTCGCCTTAGGGGGCCACTACTACGAGCAGTACTTC. This codes for CASSSLALGGHYYEQYF.